The T cell receptor (beta chain) described here comes from a study of breast tumors, draining lymph nodes, adjacent tissues. The study's findings and limits: Compared with lymph nodes, tumors were less diverse; compared with nontumor tissue, more. The lymph node origin of tumor T cells was framed as consistent with a hypothesis, not demonstrated.

This clonotype was detected many times. Its antigen remains unidentified. CDR3 length equals 13 residues. V gave up 8 bases and J gave up 8 bases, with 16 bases separating them. The germline V gene has CDR1 MNHEY and CDR2 SVGEGT. TCRdb fed the multiplex PCR reads into MiXCR, producing one record per CDR3 protein. Of some 170,000 distinct CDR3 sequences listed, roughly a third are singletons. The lymph nodes were axillary draining lymph nodes from breast cancer patients. This rearrangement joins TRBV6-2 or TRBV6-3 to TRBJ2-1; D is possibly TRBD2 (6 bases). Sequenced input: axillary lymph node tissue. This clonotype was sampled from a female donor with breast cancer. Some clones in this sample may be carry-over from other donors' samples. Here the CDR3 reads CASQRVAAHEQFF. CDR3 DNA sequence: TGTGCCAGCCAGCGGGTTGCCGCCCATGAGCAGTTCTTC.